This T cell receptor (beta chain) was sequenced during a study of T cell responses to AZD1222 COVID-19 vaccine. Across the whole study: Second doses at about 4 or about 12 weeks were pooled. Study-wide results and caveats: Reportedly, close to half of spike-specific TCRs are directed against unmutated variant regions. Only a handful of AZD1222 recipients, more than 5 in all, had baseline seropositivity.

The data were produced by immunoSEQ multiplex PCR, yet TCRdb's version contains in-frame clones alone and is incomplete. The sample has 95,000 or so clones, roughly 89% seen once. The germline CDR1 and CDR2 sequences are MDHEN and SYDVKM. Trimming cost V 5 bases and J 9 bases, with 17 bases left between them. This CDR3 comprises 14 residues. Concerning this clone: As yet, its antigen is unknown.

The chain employs TRBV28 and TRBJ1-5; D is undetermined. This sequence was found in an adult in good health. The source material was peripheral blood, sampled on day 0 of AZD1222 vaccination. The CDR3 nucleotides read TGTGCCAGCAGTCCCCCCCCGGGAGCCGGGCCCCAGCATTTT. Residues: CASSPPPGAGPQHF.